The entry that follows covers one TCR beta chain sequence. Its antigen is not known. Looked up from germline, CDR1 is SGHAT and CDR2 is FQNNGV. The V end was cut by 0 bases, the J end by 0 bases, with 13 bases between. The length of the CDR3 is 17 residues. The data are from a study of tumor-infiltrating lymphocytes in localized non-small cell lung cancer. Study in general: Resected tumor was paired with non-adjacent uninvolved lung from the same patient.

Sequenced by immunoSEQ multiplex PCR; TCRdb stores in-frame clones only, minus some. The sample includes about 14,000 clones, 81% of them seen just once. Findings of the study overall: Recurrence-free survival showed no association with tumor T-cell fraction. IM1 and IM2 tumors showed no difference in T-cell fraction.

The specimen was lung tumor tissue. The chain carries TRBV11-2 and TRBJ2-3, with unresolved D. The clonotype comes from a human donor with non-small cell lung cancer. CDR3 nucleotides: TGTGCCAGCAGCTTAGATTTAAGTGGTAGCAGCACAGATACGCAGTATTTT. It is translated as CASSLDLSGSSTDTQYF.